These 30 T cell receptor beta chains were sequenced from one sample in a study of T cells after yellow fever vaccination. MiXCR, applied by TCRdb to the 5' RACE reads, yields one record per CDR3 protein. Among 500,000 to 650,000 distinct CDR3 sequences listed, around an eighth were seen once. Sequenced material: PBMCs, taken on the day of the yellow fever booster vaccination. The receptors were sampled from a man aged 25 to 40 who received the YFV17D yellow fever vaccine.

This clonotype was seen more than once but under ten times. This rearrangement joins TRBV12-3 or TRBV12-4 to TRBJ2-1; 10 bases are a match to TRBD2. There are 16 residues in the CDR3. V shed 3 bases, J shed 3 bases, and the junction held 5 bases outside the gene matches. CDR3 protein: CASSFSLAGVYNEQFF. CDR3 DNA: TGTGCCAGCAGTTTTTCTCTAGCGGGGGTCTACAATGAGCAGTTCTTC.

The chain couples TRBV7-6 to TRBJ2-7; 7 bases fit TRBD1. This CDR3 has 16 residues. The trim removed 5 bases at V and 1 base at J, leaving 11 bases unmatched. Per the germline V gene, CDR1 is SGHVS and CDR2 is FNYEAQ. CDR3 in DNA: TGTGCCAGCAGCAGAGGGTCCGACAGGGAGTCCTACGAGCAGTACTTC. It codes for CASSRGSDRESYEQYF.

This clonotype was seen a handful of times. The rearrangement joins TRBV12-3 or TRBV12-4 to TRBJ2-7; a possible D gene is TRBD2 (6 bases). The V end was cut by 5 bases, the J end by 6 bases, with 14 bases between. This CDR3 is built from 13 residues. CDR3 in DNA: TGTGCCAGCAGTCGTGCGGGGCCCCCCGAGCAGTACTTC. Translated: CASSRAGPPEQYF.

The chain carries TRBV6-2 or TRBV6-3 and TRBJ2-5, with D perhaps matching TRBD2 (6 bases). In germline, CDR1 is MNHEY, CDR2 SVGEGT. V gave up 2 bases and J gave up 5 bases, with 24 bases separating them. The CDR3 totals 18 residues. The CDR3 coding sequence is TGTGCCAGCAGTTACCGTACCGCCGGGAGCTACCAGAGGGAGACCCAGTACTTC. Protein: CASSYRTAGSYQRETQYF.

V and J are TRBV30 and TRBJ1-4; perhaps TRBD1 as D (5 bases). The CDR3 totals 15 residues. Germline loops: CDR1 GTSNPN, CDR2 SVGIG (reference sequence). V was cut by 3 bases and J by 6 bases, with 17 bases left in between. Written as DNA, the CDR3 is TGTGCCTGGAGCGCTACCGGGGGATCGGATGAAAAACTGTTTTTT. Protein sequence: CAWSATGGSDEKLFF.

The genes are TRBV5-1 and TRBJ2-3, with TRBD2 matching over 10 bases. This CDR3 is 16 amino acids long. CDR1 is SGHRS, CDR2 YFSETQ, per germline. The V segment lost 0 bases and the J segment 3 bases; nucleotides outside the gene matches: 4. The CDR3 DNA follows: TGCGCCAGCAGCTTGGTGCTAGCGGGAGATACAGATACGCAGTATTTT. Its protein product is CASSLVLAGDTDTQYF.

This clonotype was detected a few times. The chain couples TRBV6-5 to TRBJ2-1, with 9 bases fitting TRBD1. This CDR3 comprises 15 residues. Germline assignment: CDR1 MNHEY and CDR2 SVGAGI. With 1 base clipped from V and 9 bases from J, the junction kept 7 bases outside the gene matches. The CDR3, as DNA: TGTGCCAGCAGTTACTATAGGGGACAGGGCAGTGAGCAGTTCTTC. It encodes CASSYYRGQGSEQFF.

The rearrangement joins TRBV6-5 to TRBJ2-7; the D gene is possibly TRBD1 (5 bases). The CDR3 spans 16 residues. V was clipped by 2 bases and J by 3 bases, with 17 bases between them. Germline CDR1 and CDR2: MNHEY and SVGAGI. In DNA form, the CDR3 reads TGTGCCAGCAGTTACGCAAGACGTAGGGGTATCTACGAGCAGTACTTC. This encodes CASSYARRRGIYEQYF.

This clonotype was picked up a small number of times. The V and J genes are TRBV10-3 and TRBJ2-1; 7 bases match TRBD2. Germline assignment: CDR1 ENHRY and CDR2 SYGVKD. The junction had 9 bases not matched to a gene; V was cut back by 10 bases and J by 6 bases. The CDR3 runs 13 residues. DNA of the CDR3: TGTGCCACCTGGGGAGGGCTCGGCAATGAGCAGTTCTTC. It is translated as CATWGGLGNEQFF.

J is TRBJ1-4 and V is TRBV12-3 or TRBV12-4, with D possibly TRBD1 on 6 matching bases. The CDR3 is made up of 13 amino acids. Trimming took off 2 bases at V and 6 bases at J, with 7 bases between the two ends. CDR3 DNA: TGTGCCAGCAGTTTATCAGGGGATGAAAAACTGTTTTTT. Amino acid sequence: CASSLSGDEKLFF.

The chain joins TRBV20-1 to TRBJ2-4; D tentatively fits TRBD1 or TRBD2 (6 bases each). The CDR3 loop spans 16 amino acids. The germline V and J ends were trimmed by 3 bases and 0 bases, with 15 bases remaining between them. Germline lookup yields CDR1 DFQATT and CDR2 SNEGSKA (reference sequence). The CDR3 nucleotides read TGCAGTGCTAGCCCGGCGGGGACACTAGCCAAAAACATTCAGTACTTC. It yields the protein CSASPAGTLAKNIQYF.

The table lists this clonotype with a few counts. The CDR3 region has the DNA TGCAGTGCTAGGGCCGGCCGGGGGGCCTACAATGAGCAGTTCTTC. Its translation: CSARAGRGAYNEQFF. V and J are TRBV20-1 and TRBJ2-1; 7 nucleotides agree with TRBD2. Germline loops: CDR1 DFQATT, CDR2 SNEGSKA (reference sequence). The J segment lost 2 bases and the V segment lost 3 bases, leaving 7 bases of the junction unmatched. CDR3 size: 15 residues.

The table lists this clonotype with a few counts. The DNA of the CDR3 is TGTGTGACCAAATCATATTATGGCTACACCTTC. It yields the protein CVTKSYYGYTF. V and J are TRBV28 and TRBJ1-2; unclear D gene. The CDR3 extends over 11 amino acids. CDR1 and CDR2 from the germline V gene are MDHEN and SYDVKM.

This sequence joins TRBV9 and TRBJ2-3; 9 bases map to TRBD1. J gave up 1 base and V 0 bases, and 3 bases lay outside the gene matches. Per germline, CDR1 SGDLS and CDR2 YYNGEE. The CDR3 sequence is 16 residues long. The CDR3, as DNA: TGTGCCAGCAGCGTAGGAAGGACAGGGGGCACAGATACGCAGTATTTT. This sequence encodes CASSVGRTGGTDTQYF.

The sample holds a few counts of this clonotype. The V gene is TRBV7-2, the J gene TRBJ2-7; D unresolved. Deletions cut 2 bases from V and 5 bases from J, with 16 bases between. The CDR3 is 15 amino acids. CDR1 and CDR2 (germline): SGHTA, FQGNSA. CDR3 in amino acids: CASSLMVGKGHEQYF. DNA for the CDR3: TGTGCCAGCAGCTTAATGGTGGGGAAAGGTCACGAGCAGTACTTC. Drawing the rest from reference TRBV7-2 and TRBJ2-7, the complete variable domain is GAGVSQSPSNKVTEKGKDVELRCDPISGHTALYWYRQSLGQGLEFLIYFQGNSAPDKSGLPSDRFSAERTGGSVSTLTIQRTQQEDSAVYLCASSLMVGKGHEQYFGPGTRLTVT.

This clonotype has more than one count but fewer than ten. The gene calls are TRBV7-9 and TRBJ2-1; D might be TRBD2 (5 bases). The CDR3 extends over 14 amino acids. The germline V gene encodes CDR1 SEHNR and CDR2 FQNEAQ (reference sequence). Deletions cut 0 bases from V and 16 bases from J, with 19 bases between. Written as DNA, the CDR3 is TGTGCCAGCAGCTTAGCCTTTGCGGGCCTCTTGGCATTCTTC. Translating gives CASSLAFAGLLAFF.

This chain joins TRBV20-1 and TRBJ1-4, with TRBD1 matching over 7 bases. From germline, CDR1 is DFQATT and CDR2 SNEGSKA (reference sequence). V dropped 5 bases and J dropped 5; count of bases not matched to a gene: 11. The CDR3 consists of 15 residues. The CDR3 bases are TGCAGTGCTCCTAACCCAGGGGGATCGAATGAAAAACTGTTTTTT. Protein sequence: CSAPNPGGSNEKLFF.

This chain links TRBV27 with TRBJ2-3; D is perhaps TRBD1 or TRBD2 (5 bases each). The CDR3 has 14 amino acids. Trimming shortened V by 6 bases and J by 7 bases, and 17 bases separated the two germline ends. CDR1 and CDR2 (germline): MNHEY, SMNVEV (reference sequence). CDR3 residues: CASSLEGYRNTQYF. The CDR3 DNA sequence: TGTGCCAGCAGCTTAGAGGGCTACAGGAATACGCAGTATTTT.

This clonotype was recorded many times. This chain connects TRBV19 to TRBJ2-3; D gene unclear. Deletions cut 9 bases from V and 3 bases from J, with 10 bases between. CDR1 is LNHDA, CDR2 SQIVND, per germline (reference sequence). CDR3 length: 12 residues. CDR3 region: CASSIGTDTQYF. For the CDR3, the DNA is TGTGCCAGCAGCATTGGGACAGATACGCAGTATTTT.

The rearrangement uses TRBV6-2 or TRBV6-3 and TRBJ2-7; D uncertain. The CDR3 totals 15 residues. CDR1 and CDR2 from the germline V gene are MNHEY and SVGEGT. Trimming took off 0 bases at V and 0 bases at J, with 9 bases between the two ends. CDR3 sequence reads: CASSYSTRISYEQYF. CDR3 nucleotides: TGTGCCAGCAGTTACTCGACAAGGATCTCCTACGAGCAGTACTTC.

This clonotype was counted only a few times. The chain combines TRBV21-1 with TRBJ2-7; TRBD1, the table's D call, lacks a check against the DNA. TRBV21-1 is flagged as a pseudogene. The CDR3 sequence is 17 residues long. CDR3 nucleotide sequence: TGTGCCAGCAGCGAAAAGAGGAAACGGGACAGGGCGCAAAAGCAGTACTTC. It yields the protein CASSEKRKRDRAQKQYF.

This clonotype turned up a few times. The chain couples TRBV11-2 to TRBJ2-1; D unclear. This CDR3 is 17 amino acids long. Per germline, CDR1 SGHAT and CDR2 FQNNGV. Trimming removed 8 bases from V and 7 bases from J, with 27 bases in between. Written as DNA, the CDR3 is TGTGCCAGCTCCTTTTCCCCTAACCACTTTCCGGCGAATGAGCAGTTCTTC. Amino acids: CASSFSPNHFPANEQFF.

This sequence joins TRBV6-5 and TRBJ2-7, with D perhaps TRBD1 (6 bases). Germline CDR1 reads MNHEY; CDR2 reads SVGAGI. With 2 bases removed from V and 4 bases from J, the gap between germline ends came to 15 bases. The CDR3 spans 15 residues. The DNA of the CDR3 is TGTGCCAGCAGTTACCCAGGACAGTTGAAATACGAGCAGTACTTC. Residues: CASSYPGQLKYEQYF.

J is TRBJ1-2 and V is TRBV16, with D possibly TRBD1 on 5 matching bases. The CDR3 totals 13 residues. Trimming removed 4 bases from V and 8 bases from J, with 14 bases in between. The germline gives CDR1 KGHSY, CDR2 FQNENV. The CDR3 here is CASSPGTSGGYTF. CDR3 DNA sequence: TGTGCCAGCAGCCCGGGGACCTCGGGCGGCTACACCTTC.

The CDR3 region has the DNA TGTGCCAGCAGCCTAATGGGACAGTATAATTCACCCCTCCACTTT. Protein: CASSLMGQYNSPLHF. The rearrangement uses TRBV7-8 and TRBJ1-6; 7 bases map to TRBD1. The germline gives CDR1 SGHVS, CDR2 FQNEAQ. There are 15 residues in the CDR3. V dropped 5 bases and J dropped 4; count of bases not matched to a gene: 5.

This clonotype was counted a few times. This chain links TRBV5-1 with TRBJ1-4; tentatively, D is TRBD1 (5 bases). The V end lost 0 bases, the J end lost 7 bases, and 10 bases lay between the germline ends. The germline V gene has CDR1 SGHRS and CDR2 YFSETQ. The CDR3 runs 14 residues. The CDR3 DNA follows: TGCGCCAGCAGCTTGGAAGGGGCACGTGAAAAACTGTTTTTT. Translating it yields CASSLEGAREKLFF.

The chain couples TRBV20-1 to TRBJ2-7; maybe TRBD1 (5 bases). The CDR3 consists of 12 residues. Germline CDR1 and CDR2: DFQATT and SNEGSKA (reference sequence). V dropped 7 bases and J dropped 6 bases, with 16 bases sitting between them. The CDR3 coding sequence is TGCAGTGTCCGAGCAGGGTCTATCGAGCAGTACTTC. It encodes CSVRAGSIEQYF.

The chain employs TRBV9 and TRBJ2-2, with no clear D. The CDR3 runs to 15 residues. Germline loops: CDR1 SGDLS, CDR2 YYNGEE. The V end was cut by 3 bases, the J end by 4 bases, with 13 bases between. The CDR3 DNA reads TGTGCCAGCAGCGACCACCCCAGGAGCACCGGGGAGCTGTTTTTT. Its protein product is CASSDHPRSTGELFF.

This clonotype has only a few counts. The chain carries TRBV15 and TRBJ1-1; the D is unclear. V was pared by 1 base and J by 4 bases, with 7 bases between. Germline CDR1 and CDR2: LNHNV and YYDKDF (reference sequence). The CDR3 is made up of 13 amino acids. This CDR3 is CATSRVPGTEAFF. The CDR3 DNA reads TGTGCCACCAGCAGAGTGCCGGGCACTGAAGCTTTCTTT. Drawing the rest from reference TRBV15 and TRBJ1-1, the complete variable domain is DAMVIQNPRYQVTQFGKPVTLSCSQTLNHNVMYWYQQKSSQAPKLLFHYYDKDFNNEADTPDNFQSRRPNTSFCFLDIRSPGLGDTAMYLCATSRVPGTEAFFGQGTRLTVV.

This clonotype was recorded a few times. The chain links TRBV10-2 to TRBJ2-4; D may correspond to TRBD1 or TRBD2 (5 bases each). Germline V lookup: CDR1 WSHSY, CDR2 SAAADI. CDR3 length: 12 amino acids. Trimming stripped 4 bases from V and 9 bases from J, with 10 bases between. CDR3 DNA sequence: TGCGCCAGCAGTGGAGCAGGGACCATTCAGTACTTC. Its protein is CASSGAGTIQYF.